The clone carrying this T cell receptor (beta chain) was counted at least ten times. Its antigen is as yet unknown. The sample's time point: sample taken at primary tumor resection. A total of about 73 untreated early-stage non-small cell lung cancer patients served as donors. Sequencing covered unsorted whole RNA taken from tumor, nontumor lung or frozen PBMC. Unique molecular identifiers, one per molecule, were present on every TCR cDNA molecule. TCRdb re-called the 5' RACE reads with MiXCR, one entry per CDR3 protein. This table holds 8,000 to 10,000 distinct CDR3 sequences, about 6% found once. This entry belongs to a study of spatial heterogeneity in lung cancer. Germline CDR1 MGHRA, CDR2 YSYEKL. V was pared by 0 bases and J by 0 bases, with 13 bases between. CDR3 length: 17 residues. Overall study results and limits: Within tumors, counts of expanded alpha and beta TCRs tracked tumor mutation counts.

The rearrangement uses TRBV4-1 and TRBJ2-3; D might be TRBD1 (5 bases). The TCR originated in a male donor with early-stage non-small cell lung cancer. The sequencing here drew on lung tumor tissue, taken at surgery. The CDR3 reads CASSQEQGAGSTDTQYF. For the CDR3, the DNA is TGCGCCAGCAGCCAAGAGCAGGGTGCAGGGAGCACAGATACGCAGTATTTT.